The 29 T cell receptor beta chains listed next were all sequenced from one sample in a study of shared clonotypes between healthy human individuals. TCRdb's copy holds only in-frame clones and misses some; the assay was immunoSEQ multiplex PCR. The data hold some 1.1 million clones, with about 72% observed a single time. The sample consisted of memory CD4+ T cells from PBMCs. The subset denotes: CD45RA-negative fraction. Every receptor here comes from a young man in good health. Some clones in this sample may be carry-over from other donors' samples.

The rearrangement uses TRBV18 and TRBJ2-7; D gene ambiguous. This CDR3 contains 12 residues. The germline CDR1 and CDR2 sequences are KGHSH and LQKENI. V was cut by 6 bases and J by 2 bases, with 8 bases left in between. CDR3: CASSLGTYEQYF. DNA of the CDR3: TGTGCCAGCTCTCTGGGGACCTACGAGCAGTACTTC.

J is TRBJ2-7 and V is TRBV5-1, with 11 positions matching TRBD1. CDR1 is SGHRS, CDR2 YFSETQ, per germline. Losses at the gene ends were 4 bases for V and 5 bases for J; bases not matched to a gene: 11. CDR3 length: 16 residues. The CDR3 DNA reads TGCGCCAGCAGCCCCTTTCCGGGACAGGGGGTCCACGAGCAGTACTTC. Amino acids: CASSPFPGQGVHEQYF.

This clone was seen more than once but under ten times. V is TRBV18 and J is TRBJ2-1; 11 bases match TRBD2. The germline CDR1 and CDR2 sequences are KGHSH and LQKENI. The CDR3 covers 18 residues. V dropped 3 bases and J dropped 15; count of bases not matched to a gene: 22. This chain's CDR3 is CASSPDPGTSGTYSLGFF. CDR3 DNA sequence: TGTGCCAGCTCACCTGATCCCGGGACTAGCGGAACCTACAGTTTGGGGTTCTTC.

This chain joins TRBV15 and TRBJ2-6; D gene ambiguous. V lost 7 bases, J lost 0 bases, and 10 bases lay in between. The CDR3 spans 15 residues. CDR1 LNHNV and CDR2 YYDKDF come from the germline V gene (reference sequence). As DNA, the CDR3 is TGTGCCACCACCCTCGATACCTCTGGGGCCAACGTCCTGACTTTC. It codes for CATTLDTSGANVLTF.

This chain links TRBV19 with TRBJ2-1; 12 bases fit TRBD2. Germline CDR1 is LNHDA and CDR2 is SQIVND (reference sequence). V lost 4 bases to trimming and J lost 8 bases; unmatched junction nucleotides: 15. CDR3 length equals 18 residues. The CDR3 DNA reads TGTGCCAGTAGTACGCGCCCCCTTACTAGCGGGAGGAACGATGAGCAGTTCTTC. Encoded protein: CASSTRPLTSGRNDEQFF.

This sequence joins TRBV4-2 and TRBJ2-5; D is ambiguous. V lost 2 bases to trimming and J lost 0 bases, with 10 bases between them. Germline CDR1 is LGHNA and CDR2 is YNFKEQ. The CDR3 totals 15 residues. The CDR3 nucleotides read TGTGCCAGCAGCCAAAACTTGGGCTACCAAGAGACCCAGTACTTC. Translation: CASSQNLGYQETQYF.

V and J are TRBV6-1 and TRBJ1-1; D not certain. The CDR3 covers 13 residues. Germline loops: CDR1 MNHNS, CDR2 SASEGT. V lost 3 bases, J lost 5 bases, and 10 bases lay in between. The DNA of the CDR3 is TGTGCCAGCAGTGAGGTGGGGAGGACTGAAGCTTTCTTT. This gives the protein CASSEVGRTEAFF.

This CDR3 is CAWSVLPYNEQFF. In nucleotides, the CDR3 is TGTGCCTGGAGTGTACTCCCCTACAATGAGCAGTTCTTC. The chain is built from TRBV30 and TRBJ2-1; D not certain. The V and J ends lost 0 bases and 2 bases respectively, with 5 bases between them. The CDR3 extends over 13 amino acids. CDR1 is GTSNPN and CDR2 is SVGIG in the germline V gene (reference sequence).

The rearrangement joins TRBV28 to TRBJ1-1; D not certain. Germline assignment: CDR1 MDHEN and CDR2 SYDVKM. V was cut by 3 bases and J by 8 bases, with 22 bases left in between. The CDR3 is 16 residues long. The DNA for the CDR3 is TGTGCCAGCAGTTTCGCAGGCGCAGTAGGAATTGGGGAAGCTTTCTTT. Residues: CASSFAGAVGIGEAFF.

CDR3 region: CASSYSAGGFLGEQFF. For the CDR3, the DNA is TGTGCCAGCAGTTACTCAGCGGGAGGATTCCTCGGGGAGCAGTTCTTC. V and J are TRBV6-5 and TRBJ2-1; TRBD2 aligns across 9 bases. The V and J ends lost 0 bases and 10 bases, in that order; junction bases with no gene match: 10. Germline CDR1 reads MNHEY; CDR2 reads SVGAGI. The CDR3 contains 16 residues.

The V and J genes are TRBV18 and TRBJ2-1; a weak D match, TRBD1 (7 bases). The CDR3 has 15 residues. Germline values: CDR1 KGHSH, CDR2 LQKENI. V was shortened by 4 bases and J by 4 bases, with 14 bases between the two germline ends. CDR3 region: CASSLLGGQYNEQFF. The CDR3 nucleotides are TGTGCCAGCTCACTACTGGGGGGACAGTACAATGAGCAGTTCTTC.

The chain employs TRBV5-1 and TRBJ1-3; D is uncertain. The CDR3 loop spans 14 amino acids. CDR1 and CDR2 (germline): SGHRS, YFSETQ. V was pared by 2 bases and J by 3 bases, with 9 bases between. This CDR3 reads CASSFSPLGNTIYF. CDR3 bases: TGCGCCAGCAGCTTTTCTCCCCTTGGAAACACCATATATTTT.

The V and J genes are TRBV11-3 and TRBJ2-3; 7 bases agree with TRBD1. CDR1 SGHNT and CDR2 YENEEA come from the germline V gene. Unmatched junction bases numbered 4, after V lost 4 bases and J lost 0 bases. The length of the CDR3 is 15 residues. The CDR3 bases are TGTGCCAGCAGCTCCACAGGGGTGAGCACAGATACGCAGTATTTT. It codes for CASSSTGVSTDTQYF.

As to this clone: A read error may produce the germline difference seen at one junction end. This sample includes further DNA sequences coding for the same CDR3. The chain has TRBV15 and TRBJ2-2; 9 nucleotides match TRBD1. The CDR3 contains 15 residues. The germline CDR1 and CDR2 sequences are LNHNV and YYDKDF (reference sequence). The CDR3 is CATSRGQGYGGELFF. The DNA for the CDR3 is TGTGCCACCAGCAGGGGACAGGGATATGGCGGGGAGCTATTTTTT.

The sample holds many counts of this clone. The chain joins TRBV5-1 to TRBJ1-1; D call uncertain. CDR3 length: 17 amino acids. The V gene's germline CDR1 is SGHRS and CDR2 YFSETQ. V was shortened by 4 bases and J by 4 bases, with 23 bases between the two germline ends. The CDR3 spells CASSAGLALEAGTEAFF. In DNA, the CDR3 is TGCGCCAGCAGCGCTGGATTGGCCCTTGAGGCGGGCACTGAAGCTTTCTTT.

With regard to this clone: The junction departs from germline at one end; a sequencing error may be responsible. J is TRBJ2-1 and V is TRBV30; 11 bases line up with TRBD2. Per the germline V gene, CDR1 is GTSNPN and CDR2 is SVGIG (reference sequence). CDR3 length equals 14 residues. For the CDR3, the DNA is TGTGCCTGGAGTGTATCGGGTAGCGGGAGGGCCGCGATCTTC. Its translation: CAWSVSGSGRAAIF.

This clone was seen just once. Other DNA sequences of this sample code for an identical CDR3. This chain uses TRBV18 with TRBJ2-7, with 9 bases lining up with TRBD1. The germline V gene encodes CDR1 KGHSH and CDR2 LQKENI. Trimming took 3 bases from V and 2 from J; bases not matched to a gene: 5. There are 15 residues in the CDR3. In DNA form, the CDR3 reads TGTGCCAGCTCACCGACCGGGACAGGGACCTACGAGCAGTACTTC. Translation gives CASSPTGTGTYEQYF.

There are a few counts of this clone. The junction does not match germline at one end; this may be a read error. Other DNA sequences in this sample translate to the same CDR3. The CDR3 region is CASSPLGREQYF. The DNA of the CDR3 is TGTGCCAGCTCCCCACTGGGTCGGGAGCAGTACTTC. The genes are TRBV18 and TRBJ2-7; no clear D gene. The CDR3 extends over 12 amino acids. Germline-derived CDR1 and CDR2 are KGHSH and LQKENI. Drawing the rest from reference TRBV18 and TRBJ2-7, the complete variable domain is NAGVMQNPRHLVRRRGQEARLRCSPMKGHSHVYWYRQLPEEGLKFMVYLQKENIIDESGMPKERFSAEFPKEGPSILRIQQVVRGDSAAYFCASSPLGREQYFGPGTRLTVT.

This clone came up a few times. The sample carries other DNA sequences with the same CDR3. The chain carries TRBV5-1 and TRBJ1-1, with D possibly being TRBD1 (5 bases). Germline CDR1 and CDR2: SGHRS and YFSETQ. Trimming removed 0 bases from V and 5 bases from J, with 11 bases in between. The CDR3 spans 14 residues. CDR3 loop: CASSLGGDGTEAFF. The CDR3 nucleotides are TGCGCCAGCAGCTTGGGAGGGGATGGGACTGAAGCTTTCTTT.

The chain employs TRBV7-2 and TRBJ2-7, with D perhaps TRBD2 (5 bases). Germline-derived CDR1 and CDR2 are SGHTA and FQGNSA. The V end was cut by 1 base, the J end by 1 base, with 8 bases between. CDR3 length: 14 amino acids. In DNA, the CDR3 is TGTGCCAGCAGCTTAGAAGCGGCTTCCTACGAGCAGTACTTC. Translated: CASSLEAASYEQYF.

The gene calls are TRBV19 and TRBJ1-1; 7 bases agree with TRBD1. This CDR3 is 13 amino acids long. Germline assignment: CDR1 LNHDA and CDR2 SQIVND (reference sequence). V was pared by 10 bases and J by 7 bases, with 12 bases of the junction left unmatched. DNA of the CDR3: TGTGCCACAGACGCAGGGGGGGGAGGTGAAGCTTTCTTT. It codes for CATDAGGGGEAFF. The whole variable domain, remainder taken from reference TRBV19 and TRBJ1-1, is DGGITQSPKYLFRKEGQNVTLSCEQNLNHDAMYWYRQDPGQGLRLIYYSQIVNDFQKGDIAEGYSVSREKKESFPLTVTSAQKNPTAFYLCATDAGGGGEAFFGQGTRLTVV.

This clone showed up just a few times. The gene calls are TRBV29-1 and TRBJ2-7; 9 bases fit TRBD2. Losses at the gene ends were 2 bases for V and 6 bases for J; bases not matched to a gene: 5. The CDR3 sequence is 13 residues long. CDR1 is SQVTM, CDR2 ANQGSEA, per germline. CDR3 sequence reads: CSVEFSGRFEQYF. The CDR3, as DNA: TGCAGCGTTGAATTTAGCGGGAGATTCGAGCAGTACTTC.

The chain joins TRBV7-2 to TRBJ2-5, with D possibly called TRBD1 or TRBD2 (5 bases each). Trimming stripped 1 base from V and 5 bases from J, with 14 bases between. CDR3 length: 15 amino acids. Germline values: CDR1 SGHTA, CDR2 FQGNSA. The CDR3 protein is CASSLGDGKGETQYF. DNA of the CDR3: TGTGCCAGCAGCTTAGGGGACGGGAAGGGGGAGACCCAGTACTTC.

The chain links TRBV6-1 to TRBJ2-2; D may correspond to TRBD1 or TRBD2 (7 bases each). The germline V and J ends were trimmed by 3 bases and 0 bases, with 11 bases remaining between them. CDR3 length equals 16 residues. CDR1 is MNHNS, CDR2 SASEGT, per germline. CDR3 nucleotides: TGTGCCAGCAGTGACAGGGGGGGTGCGAACACCGGGGAGCTGTTTTTT. Translating gives CASSDRGGANTGELFF.

The genes are TRBV7-2 and TRBJ2-2, with D unresolved. CDR1 SGHTA and CDR2 FQGNSA come from the germline V gene. This CDR3 is 13 amino acids long. Trimming left V 5 bases short and J 4 bases short, with 8 bases between. The CDR3 DNA sequence: TGTGCCAGCAGCCCCTTTTCCACCGGGGAGCTGTTTTTT. It specifies CASSPFSTGELFF.

In this sample, this clone turned up a few times. The gene calls are TRBV2 and TRBJ2-2; D might be TRBD1 or TRBD2, each matching 5 bases. Germline assignment: CDR1 SNHLY and CDR2 FYNNEI. The CDR3 sequence is 15 residues long. Trimming shortened V by 6 bases and J by 5 bases, and 16 bases separated the two germline ends. CDR3 sequence: CASRVGQTGTGELFF. Here the CDR3 DNA reads TGTGCCAGCAGGGTCGGACAAACGGGGACCGGGGAGCTGTTTTTT.

The J gene is TRBJ2-7, the V gene TRBV7-8; 7 bases are a match to TRBD2. This CDR3 has 14 residues. Germline V gene data show CDR1 as SGHVS and CDR2 as FQNEAQ. J gave up 7 bases and V 4 bases, and 10 bases lay outside the gene matches. The CDR3 DNA reads TGTGCCAGCAGCTCACGGGACTACCCAGGGGAGCAGTACTTC. This codes for CASSSRDYPGEQYF. Complete variable domain (other parts from reference TRBV7-8 and TRBJ2-7): GAGVSQSPRYKVAKRGQDVALRCDPISGHVSLFWYQQALGQGPEFLTYFQNEAQLDKSGLPSDRFFAERPEGSVSTLKIQRTQQEDSAVYLCASSSRDYPGEQYFGPGTRLTVT.

This chain connects TRBV30 to TRBJ1-2; 10 bases align to TRBD1. V lost 6 bases, J lost 4 bases, and 11 bases stayed unmatched. CDR3 length: 15 residues. Germline V gives CDR1 GTSNPN, CDR2 SVGIG (reference sequence). DNA for the CDR3: TGTGCCTGTGATAGTCCGGGACAGGGGACCTATGGCTACACCTTC. Protein: CACDSPGQGTYGYTF.

The rearrangement uses TRBV7-9 and TRBJ2-1; TRBD2 agrees at 11 bases. CDR3 length: 16 amino acids. Unmatched junction bases numbered 4, after V lost 2 bases and J lost 4 bases. Germline CDR1 reads SEHNR; CDR2 reads FQNEAQ (reference sequence). Here the CDR3 DNA reads TGTGCCAGCAGCTTAATAAGACTAGCGGGATACAATGAGCAGTTCTTC. Amino acids: CASSLIRLAGYNEQFF.